This TCR beta chain was recorded in a study of blood T cell repertoires in COVID-19. At the level of the study: COVID-19 samples collected from the United States, Italy and Spain covered acute and convalescent phases. In each case, the material was cDNA or gDNA derived from T cells, B-cell-depleted T cells, or PBMCs.

This clone was counted between two and nine times. Source study methods: Reference gene primer amplification in the assay estimated nucleated cell counts. Using immunoSEQ multiplex PCR, the repertoire was profiled, and TCRdb retains in-frame clones only, with some absent. V and J calls and clone size are those listed in that table; D and trimming were worked out from the DNA. This table holds about 410,000 clones, around 90% found once. Recovered status applied to Cohort 3 donors who had two consecutive negative PCRs. It also applied to those with clearance or with symptom resolution. Germline V CDR1 and CDR2: ENHRY, SYGVKD. The V segment lost 3 bases and the J segment 7 bases; nucleotides outside the gene matches: 3. The CDR3 extends over 15 amino acids.

Input material: PBMCs or T cells enriched from blood (not recorded which). The chain carries TRBV10-3 and TRBJ1-6; 10 positions match TRBD1. This sequence was found in a man between 18 and 29 years old who had recovered from COVID-19. The chain's CDR3 is CAISDPGQGNSPLHF. CDR3 DNA: TGTGCCATCAGTGACCCGGGACAGGGGAATTCACCCCTCCACTTT.